The subject of this entry is one T cell receptor (beta chain). What it binds is unknown. In TCRdb, the reads were re-called with MiXCR into one record per CDR3 protein. This table holds about 220,000 distinct CDR3 sequences, about 38% found once. The CDR3 covers 12 residues. With 2 bases removed from V and 10 bases from J, the gap between germline ends came to 9 bases. Germline assignment: CDR1 MNHNY and CDR2 SVGAGI (reference sequence). These data originate in a study of T cell repertoires in cytomegalovirus infection. About the study: CMV epitopes that were recently identified and HLA-C-restricted were used alongside well-studied HLA-B-restricted ones.

The study's findings and limits: The ex vivo response showed dominance by HLA-C-restricted CMV-specific TCR beta clonotypes.

The material sequenced was CD8+ T cells from cultured PBMCs, taken from culture after CMV antigen stimulation. This receptor was obtained from a human donor in good health (CMV status not recorded). Some clones in this sample may be carry-over from other donors' samples. The rearrangement uses TRBV6-6 and TRBJ2-1; D gene unclear. CDR3 sequence reads: CASSYRKLEQFF. As DNA, the CDR3 is TGTGCCAGCAGTTACCGAAAGCTGGAGCAGTTCTTC.